Shown below are 30 T cell receptor delta chains from a single sample sequenced in a study of DNA immune sequencing with unique molecular identifiers. Primers for all 8 TRDV and 4 TRDJ genes amplified genomic DNA in 32-plex. In about 3 barcoding PCR cycles, molecules received a 12-nucleotide UMI, then adapter PCR followed. TCRdb re-called clones from the multiplex PCR reads using CATT. Counted here are about 710 delta-chain clones, roughly 4% occurring once; the ten biggest clones make up roughly two thirds. Sequenced: gamma-delta T cells from PBMCs. The receptor source for this set is a human donor in good health.

This clone is labeled medium-sized. This chain uses TRDV2 with TRDJ1; D uncertain. The CDR3 totals 14 residues. Germline values: CDR1 GEAIGNYY, CDR2 EKD. V was pared by 2 bases and J by 0 bases, with 9 bases between. CDR3 in amino acids: CACDSLTNTDKLIF. The CDR3 DNA sequence: TGTGCCTGTGACAGTCTGACAAACACCGATAAACTCATCTTT.

On this clone: A read error likely explains why the TCRdb protein, taken from a much larger clone, differs from this DNA's translation at residue 5; the protein shown is translated from the DNA. The V call is TRDV2, the J call TRDJ1; D gene ambiguous. V lost 3 bases, J lost 9 bases, and 19 bases lay in between. Germline V lookup: CDR1 GEAIGNYY, CDR2 EKD. This CDR3 is 14 amino acids long. Written as DNA, the CDR3 is TGTGCCTGTGACGCTTTGGGAGGATCGAGGGAACTCATCTTT. It translates to CACDALGGSRELIF.

By sample fraction, this clone is medium-sized. The chain joins TRDV2 to TRDJ1; 7 nucleotides agree with TRDD3. The V and J ends lost 4 bases and 1 base, in that order; junction bases with no gene match: 11. The CDR3 contains 16 residues. Looked up from germline, CDR1 is GEAIGNYY and CDR2 is EKD. The CDR3 protein is CACDPLGVPVTDKLIF. The DNA for the CDR3 is TGTGCCTGTGATCCCCTGGGGGTCCCCGTCACCGATAAACTCATCTTT.

This clone showed up just a few times. The mismatch at residue 4 between this DNA's translation and the TCRdb protein of a much larger clone likely reflects a read error; the protein shown is translated from the DNA. This chain joins TRDV2 and TRDJ1; 12 positions agree with TRDD3. The CDR3 is 17 residues long. CDR1 GEAIGNYY and CDR2 EKD come from the germline V gene. The DNA of the CDR3 is TGTGCCTGTGGCACCGTGGGGCTGGGGGATACGTTAAATAAACTCATCTTT. Encoded protein: CACGTVGLGDTLNKLIF.

This clone was seen a handful of times. The TCRdb record carries a much larger clone's protein, which differs from this DNA's translation at residue 7; a read error is the likely cause, and the protein listed here is the DNA translation. The rearrangement links TRDV2 to TRDJ1, with TRDD3 as a possible D gene (5 bases). V lost 0 bases to trimming and J lost 2 bases, with 15 bases between them. The CDR3 is made up of 16 amino acids. Germline V gives CDR1 GEAIGNYY, CDR2 EKD. In nucleotides, the CDR3 is TGTGCCTGTGACACCTTAGCGGGGACGATTACCGATAAACTCATCTTT. It yields the protein CACDTLAGTITDKLIF.

This clone was detected a few times. It differs at one base from a far larger clone, so likely a read error. The same CDR3 can be traced to other DNA sequences in this sample. The rearrangement joins TRDV2 to TRDJ1; the D gene is possibly TRDD3 (5 bases). Germline CDR1 and CDR2: GEAIGNYY and EKD. V lost 3 bases and J 0 bases, leaving 13 bases between the germline ends. There are 15 residues in the CDR3. The CDR3 region is CACDRLGEYTDKLIF. The CDR3 DNA reads TGTGCCTGTGACCGACTTGGGGAGTACACCGATAAACTCATCTTT.

This clone is labeled as medium-sized. J is TRDJ1 and V is TRDV2; 7 positions match TRDD3. This CDR3 has 20 residues. Germline V gene lookup returns CDR1 GEAIGNYY and CDR2 EKD. V gave up 1 base and J gave up 0 bases; unmatched junction bases: 19. The CDR3 DNA is TGTGCCTGTGACACAATAAGCCTACAGTCTGGGGGTTCGTACACCGATAAACTCATCTTT. Residues: CACDTISLQSGGSYTDKLIF.

A few counts support this clone. A far bigger clonotype differs at one base, so this is likely a read error. The CDR3 coding sequence is TGTGCCTGTGAAAGGGTACTCGAACTGGGAACGGGGTACACCGATAAAATCATCTTT. Its protein is CACERVLELGTGYTDKIIF. This chain uses TRDV2 with TRDJ1; a possible D gene is TRDD3 (6 bases). Looked up from germline, CDR1 is GEAIGNYY and CDR2 is EKD. The CDR3 extends over 19 amino acids.

Comment on this clone: A far larger clone is off by one base, so a read error is likely. Other DNA variants within this sample encode the same CDR3. This sequence joins TRDV2 and TRDJ1, with D possibly matching TRDD3 (5 bases). The CDR3 spans 14 residues. The V end lost 1 base, the J end lost 9 bases, and 17 bases lay between the germline ends. Germline CDR1 reads GEAIGNYY; CDR2 reads EKD. The CDR3 DNA sequence: TGTGCCTGTGACACTCTGGGAGGATCGAGGGAACTCATCTTT. Translated: CACDTLGGSRELIF.

This clone was picked up a small number of times. The chain combines TRDV2 with TRDJ1; 7 bases fit TRDD3. Germline V gene lookup returns CDR1 GEAIGNYY and CDR2 EKD. This CDR3 is 16 amino acids long. J lost 10 bases, V lost 3 bases, and 19 bases had no gene match. The CDR3 protein is CACDAITGDPPVGLIF. The DNA of the CDR3 is TGTGCCTGTGACGCGATTACTGGGGATCCCCCAGTTGGACTCATCTTT.

In the case of this clone: With a far larger clone one base away, a read error is the likely cause. Different DNA sequences within this sample yield the same CDR3. The chain carries TRDV2 and TRDJ1; maybe TRDD3 (6 bases). The V gene's germline CDR1 is GEAIGNYY and CDR2 EKD. This CDR3 comprises 16 residues. V shed 0 bases and J shed 2 bases, with 15 bases lying between them. The CDR3 bases are TGTGCCTGTGACACCTTAGGGGGAACGATTACCGATAAACTCATCTTT. Its translation: CACDTLGGTITDKLIF.

This clone was found a few times. A far larger clone differs by one base, so this is likely a read error. This sample also contains other DNA sequences that code for the same CDR3. This chain links TRDV2 with TRDJ1, with 9 bases lining up with TRDD3. Germline values: CDR1 GEAIGNYY, CDR2 EKD. The CDR3 length is 15 residues. The CDR3: CACDRLGEYTDKLIF. In DNA form, the CDR3 reads TGTGCTTGTGACCGACTGGGGGAGTACACCGATAAACTCATCTTT.

On this clone: A read error likely explains why the TCRdb protein, taken from a much larger clone, differs from this DNA's translation at residue 3; the protein shown is translated from the DNA. The rearrangement links TRDV2 to TRDJ1, with 12 bases identical to TRDD3. From germline, CDR1 is GEAIGNYY and CDR2 EKD. This CDR3 has 17 residues. The CDR3 protein is CASDTVGLGDTLNKLIF. For the CDR3, the DNA is TGTGCCAGTGACACCGTGGGGCTGGGGGATACGTTAAATAAACTCATCTTT.

Sample share makes this clone large. This sequence joins TRDV2 and TRDJ1; TRDD3 aligns across 12 bases. This CDR3 has 14 residues. Germline values: CDR1 GEAIGNYY, CDR2 EKD. The V segment lost 3 bases and the J segment 9 bases; nucleotides outside the gene matches: 7. The CDR3 loop reads CACDAILGDTELIF. DNA for the CDR3: TGTGCCTGTGACGCGATACTGGGGGATACAGAACTCATCTTT.

Details on this clone: The protein TCRdb lists belongs to a much larger clone and differs from this DNA's translation at residue 9, which points to a read error; the protein shown is made from the DNA. The chain carries TRDV2 and TRDJ1, with D maybe TRDD3 (5 bases). CDR3 size: 18 residues. The V end was cut by 0 bases, the J end by 2 bases, with 21 bases between. Germline V gene sequence: CDR1 GEAIGNYY, CDR2 EKD. The DNA of the CDR3 is TGTGCCTGTGACACCGTGGCCAGTATTGGGGTCCCAACCGATAAACTCATCTTT. It specifies CACDTVASIGVPTDKLIF.

As concerns this clone: The protein in TCRdb stems from a much larger clone and differs at residue 13 from this DNA's translation, likely a read error; here the protein is translated from the DNA. The chain joins TRDV2 to TRDJ1, with 12 bases aligning to TRDD3. The trim removed 0 bases at V and 7 bases at J, leaving 11 bases unmatched. Germline loops: CDR1 GEAIGNYY, CDR2 EKD. The CDR3 totals 17 residues. CDR3 protein: CACDTVGLGDTLIKLIF. DNA of the CDR3: TGTGCCTGTGACACCGTGGGGCTGGGGGATACGTTAATTAAACTCATCTTT.

Details on this clone: TCRdb attributes to this sequence the protein of a much larger clone, which differs from the DNA translation at residue 5; a read error is likely, and the protein displayed is translated from the DNA. J is TRDJ1 and V is TRDV2; the match to TRDD3 covers 9 bases. The CDR3 loop spans 16 amino acids. Germline lookup yields CDR1 GEAIGNYY and CDR2 EKD. The J segment lost 0 bases and the V segment lost 3 bases, leaving 7 bases of the junction unmatched. The CDR3 bases are TGTGCCTGTGACTCACTGGGGGACATTAACACCGATAAACTCATCTTT. It codes for CACDSLGDINTDKLIF.

This clone is categorized as large (0.1 to 1%). The chain is built from TRDV2 and TRDJ1; D not certain. The V end lost 2 bases, the J end lost 0 bases, and 9 bases lay between the germline ends. Germline CDR1 is GEAIGNYY and CDR2 is EKD. The CDR3 loop spans 14 amino acids. The CDR3 reads CACDSLRDTDKLIF. CDR3 sequence (DNA): TGTGCCTGTGACAGCCTCAGGGACACCGATAAACTCATCTTT.

Only a few counts were recorded for this clone. The TCRdb record carries a much larger clone's protein, which differs from this DNA's translation at residue 8; a read error is the likely cause, and the protein listed here is the DNA translation. The chain combines TRDV2 with TRDJ2; 10 nucleotides line up with TRDD3. The J call may not be correct, given that the DNA end is closer to TRDJ1. Germline V gene sequence: CDR1 GEAIGNYY, CDR2 EKD. The CDR3 is made up of 17 amino acids. Here the CDR3 DNA reads TGTGCCTGTGACACCGTGGGGCCGGGGGATACGTTAAATAAACTCATCTTT. The encoded protein is CACDTVGPGDTLNKLIF.

This clone is classed as medium-sized. The chain recombines TRDV2 with TRDJ2, with 12 bases fitting TRDD3. The CDR3 totals 19 residues. J was trimmed by 1 base and V by 3 bases; bases with no gene match: 11. Germline V CDR1 and CDR2: GEAIGNYY, EKD. The CDR3 region is CACDPVLGDTLGLTAQLFF. The CDR3 nucleotides are TGTGCCTGTGACCCGGTACTGGGGGATACCCTGGGTTTGACAGCACAACTCTTCTTT.

A note on this clone: Only one base separates this from a far larger clonotype, so it likely reflects a read error. V is TRDV2 and J is TRDJ1; unclear D gene. V lost 1 base, J lost 8 bases, and 16 bases lay in between. The CDR3 sequence is 14 residues long. Per germline, CDR1 GEAIGNYY and CDR2 EKD. CDR3 region: CACDTLGGSRKLIF. The CDR3 region has the DNA TGTGCCTGTGACACTTTGGGAGGATCGAGGAAACTCATCTTT.

In this sample, this clone turned up a few times. This DNA's translation differs at residue 13 from TCRdb's protein, which comes from a much larger clone; a read error is likely, and the protein shown is translated from the DNA. The J gene is TRDJ1, the V gene TRDV2, with 8 positions matching TRDD3. Germline assignment: CDR1 GEAIGNYY and CDR2 EKD. The CDR3 spans 14 residues. The CDR3 DNA is TGTGCCTGTGACATCGTACTGGGGGCCGATAAACTCACCTTT. This encodes CACDIVLGADKLTF.

Only a few counts were recorded for this clone. The likely explanation is a read error, given a far larger clone one base away. The rearrangement links TRDV2 to TRDJ3, with 13 bases aligning to TRDD3. Germline lookup yields CDR1 GEAIGNYY and CDR2 EKD. The length of the CDR3 is 21 residues. The CDR3, as DNA: TGTGCCTGTGACTCACTAGTACTGGGGGATACGAACTCCCGGGACACCCGACAGATGTTTTTC. Protein sequence: CACDSLVLGDTNSRDTRQMFF.

This clone turned up a few times. The protein given by TCRdb reflects a much larger clone and differs at residue 10 from this DNA's translation, likely from a read error; the protein shown is the DNA's translation. This CDR3 reads CACDTLLSEVTDKLIF. The CDR3 DNA is TGTGCCTGTGACACCCTACTTAGCGAGGTGACCGATAAACTCATCTTT. The chain combines TRDV2 with TRDJ1; D remains ambiguous. The CDR3 is 16 amino acids. In germline, CDR1 is GEAIGNYY, CDR2 EKD. Trimming took off 0 bases at V and 2 bases at J, with 15 bases between the two ends.

This clone is labeled as medium-sized. Other DNA sequences in the same sample also yield this CDR3. The V and J genes are TRDV2 and TRDJ1, with no clear D. The V gene's germline CDR1 is GEAIGNYY and CDR2 EKD. V was shortened by 5 bases and J by 0 bases, with 27 bases between the two germline ends. The CDR3 loop spans 19 amino acids. CDR3 residues: CACGAILTPSTEYTDKLIF. CDR3 coding DNA: TGTGCCTGTGGCGCAATCCTGACCCCAAGTACCGAATACACCGATAAACTCATCTTT.

This clone was seen a handful of times. This chain connects TRDV2 to TRDJ1, with TRDD3 matching 8 bases. Germline CDR1 GEAIGNYY, CDR2 EKD. The V gene end was trimmed by 0 bases and the J gene end by 0 bases; junction bases not matched to a gene: 14. The CDR3 totals 19 residues. The CDR3 spells CACDTRGNWGSPYTDKLIF. As DNA, the CDR3 is TGTGCCTGTGACACCAGAGGTAACTGGGGGTCACCTTACACCGATAAACTCATCTTT.

By share of the sample, this clone is large. The same CDR3 can be traced to other DNA sequences in this sample. The chain recombines TRDV2 with TRDJ1; D not certain. The V end was cut by 4 bases, the J end by 0 bases, with 23 bases between. The V gene's germline CDR1 is GEAIGNYY and CDR2 EKD. CDR3 length: 18 amino acids. The CDR3 bases are TGTGCCTGTGAAGCCCTCGAGCACCGATTTCCGAACACCGATAAACTCATCTTT. Protein: CACEALEHRFPNTDKLIF.

This clone was counted between two and nine times. Only one base separates this from a far larger clonotype, so it likely reflects a read error. This same CDR3 is encoded by further DNA sequences in the sample. The chain carries TRDV2 and TRDJ1, with D perhaps matching TRDD3 (6 bases). Germline assignment: CDR1 GEAIGNYY and CDR2 EKD. The CDR3 has 16 residues. CDR3 amino acids: CACDTLGGTITDKLIF. The CDR3, as DNA: TGTGCGTGTGACACCTTAGGGGGGACGATTACCGATAAACTCATCTTT.

The sample holds one count of this clone. The protein in TCRdb stems from a much larger clone and differs at residue 10 from this DNA's translation, likely a read error; here the protein is translated from the DNA. For the J gene the call is TRDJ1; the V gene lacks a call; the table names TRDD3, a call not compared with the DNA. The CDR3 consists of 19 residues. In DNA form, the CDR3 reads TGTGCCTGTGACACATTACTGGGGGATGCGCGGATCTACACCGATAAACTCATCTTT. This codes for CACDTLLGDARIYTDKLIF.

The V call is TRDV1, the J call TRDJ1; D possibly matches TRDD2 or TRDD3 (6 bases each). TCRdb lists no J gene, so it was determined here by aligning the DNA to germline. This CDR3 is built from 21 residues. V lost 0 bases and J 3 bases, leaving 29 bases between the germline ends. Germline values: CDR1 TSWWSYY, CDR2 QGS. The chain's CDR3 is CALGELTPTYRGTLRADKLIF. CDR3 coding DNA: TGTGCTCTTGGGGAACTCACTCCTACGTACCGGGGGACCCTGAGGGCCGATAAACTCATCTTT.